This T cell receptor beta chain is from a study of vaccination and CD4 T cells after COVID-19. The ends were cut back, 3 bases at V and 3 bases at J, with 9 bases in the middle. The CDR3 runs to 13 residues. CDR1 SGDLS and CDR2 YYNGEE come from the germline V gene. Treatment of the sample: approximately 9-day PBMC culture with coronavirus spike peptide pools or control peptides (ViraFEST assay). At the Johns Hopkins FTIC core, DNA taken from cultured CD4+ T cells was sequenced by way of the Oncomine TCR Beta short-read assay. Scientists extracted genomic DNA from CD4+ T cells grown in culture. Via MiXCR, TCRdb re-called the PCR reads, giving one row per CDR3 protein. The sample yields some 20,000 distinct CDR3 sequences, 40% to 50% seen once. To note about this clonotype: Its antigen is unknown.

The chain recombines TRBV9 with TRBJ1-1; no clear D. The starting material was CD4+ T cells from blood, cultured in vitro, obtained before SARS-CoV-2 vaccination. The TCR originated in a human donor who had recovered from COVID-19. CDR3 nucleotides: TGTGCCAGCAGCGCGCAGGTTTACACTGAAGCTTTCTTT. Translating it yields CASSAQVYTEAFF. The full variable domain, rest sourced from reference TRBV9 and TRBJ1-1, is DSGVTQTPKHLITATGQRVTLRCSPRSGDLSVYWYQQSLDQGLQFLIQYYNGEERAKGNILERFSAQQFPDLHSELNLSSLELGDSALYFCASSAQVYTEAFFGQGTRLTVV.